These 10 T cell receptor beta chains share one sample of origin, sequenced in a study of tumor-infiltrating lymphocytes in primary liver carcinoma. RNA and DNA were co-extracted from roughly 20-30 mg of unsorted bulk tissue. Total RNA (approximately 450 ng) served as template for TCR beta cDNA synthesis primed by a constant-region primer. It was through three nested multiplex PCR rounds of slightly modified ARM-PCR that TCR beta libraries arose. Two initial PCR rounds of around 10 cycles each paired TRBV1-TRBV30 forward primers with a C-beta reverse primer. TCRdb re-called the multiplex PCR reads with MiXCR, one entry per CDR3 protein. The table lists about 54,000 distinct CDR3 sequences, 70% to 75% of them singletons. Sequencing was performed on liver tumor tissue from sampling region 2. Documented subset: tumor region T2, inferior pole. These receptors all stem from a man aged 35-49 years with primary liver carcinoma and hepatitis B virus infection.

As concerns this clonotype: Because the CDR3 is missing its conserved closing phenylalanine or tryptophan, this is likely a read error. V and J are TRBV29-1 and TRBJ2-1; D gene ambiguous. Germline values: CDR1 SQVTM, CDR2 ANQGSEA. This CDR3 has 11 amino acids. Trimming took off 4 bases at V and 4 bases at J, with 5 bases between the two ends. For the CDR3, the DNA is TGCAGCGTTGTAATTTACAATGAGCAGTTCCTC. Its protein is CSVVIYNEQFL.

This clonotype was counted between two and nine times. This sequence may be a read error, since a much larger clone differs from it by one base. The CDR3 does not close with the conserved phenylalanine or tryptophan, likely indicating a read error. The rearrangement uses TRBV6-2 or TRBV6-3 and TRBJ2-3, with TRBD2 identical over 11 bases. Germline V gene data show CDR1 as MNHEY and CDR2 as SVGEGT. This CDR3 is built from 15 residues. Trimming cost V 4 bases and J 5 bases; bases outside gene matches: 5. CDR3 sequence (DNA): TGTGCCAGCAGTTTACTAGCGGGAGAAGAAGATACGCAGTATCTT. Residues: CASSLLAGEEDTQYL.

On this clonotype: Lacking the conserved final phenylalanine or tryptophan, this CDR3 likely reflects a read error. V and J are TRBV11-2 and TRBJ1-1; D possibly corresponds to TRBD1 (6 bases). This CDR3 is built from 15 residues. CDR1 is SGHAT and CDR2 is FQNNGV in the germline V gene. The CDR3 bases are TGTGCAAGCAGCTTAGAACCGGGGGCGAACACTGAAGCTTTCCTT. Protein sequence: CASSLEPGANTEAFL.

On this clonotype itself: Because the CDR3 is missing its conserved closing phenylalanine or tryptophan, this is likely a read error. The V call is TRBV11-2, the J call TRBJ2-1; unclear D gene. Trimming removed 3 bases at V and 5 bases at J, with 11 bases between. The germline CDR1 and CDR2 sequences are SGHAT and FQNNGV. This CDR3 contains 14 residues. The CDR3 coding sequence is TGTGCCAGCAGCTTTATCGAGAAAAACAATGAGCAGTTCTAC. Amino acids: CASSFIEKNNEQFY.

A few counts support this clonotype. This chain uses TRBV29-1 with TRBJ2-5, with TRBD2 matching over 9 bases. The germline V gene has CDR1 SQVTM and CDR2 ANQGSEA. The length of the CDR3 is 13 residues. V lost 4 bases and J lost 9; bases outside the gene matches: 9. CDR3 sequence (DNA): TGCAGCGTTGGCGGGAGGGCTGCTGAGTCCCAGTACTTC. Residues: CSVGGRAAESQYF. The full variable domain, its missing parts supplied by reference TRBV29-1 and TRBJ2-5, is SAVISQKPSRDICQRGTSLTIQCQVDSQVTMMFWYRQQPGQSLTLIATANQGSEATYESGFVIDKFPISRPNLTFSTLTVSNMSPEDSSIYLCSVGGRAAESQYFGPGTRLLVL.

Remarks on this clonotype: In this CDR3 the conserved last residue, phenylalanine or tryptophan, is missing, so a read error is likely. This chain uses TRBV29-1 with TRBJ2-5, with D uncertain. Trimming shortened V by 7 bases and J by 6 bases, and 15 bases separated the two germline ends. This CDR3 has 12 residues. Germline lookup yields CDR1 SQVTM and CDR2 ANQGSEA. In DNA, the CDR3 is TGCAGCGATGAGGCTTTGGAGAAGACCCAGTACTTA. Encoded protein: CSDEALEKTQYL.

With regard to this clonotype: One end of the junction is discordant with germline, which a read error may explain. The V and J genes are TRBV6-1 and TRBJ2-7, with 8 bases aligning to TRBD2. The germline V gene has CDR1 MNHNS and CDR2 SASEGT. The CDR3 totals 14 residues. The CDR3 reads CASCLTSASYEQYF. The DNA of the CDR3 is TGTGCCAGCTGCCTGACTAGCGCTTCCTACGAACAGTACTTC.

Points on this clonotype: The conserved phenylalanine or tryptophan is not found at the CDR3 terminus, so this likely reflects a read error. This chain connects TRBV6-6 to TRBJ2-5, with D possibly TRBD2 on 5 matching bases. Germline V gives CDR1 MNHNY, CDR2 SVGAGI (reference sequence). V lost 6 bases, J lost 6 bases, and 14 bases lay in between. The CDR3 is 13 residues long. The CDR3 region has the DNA TGTGCCAGCAGCACGGGGATAGGAAAGACCCAGTACTTA. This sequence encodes CASSTGIGKTQYL.

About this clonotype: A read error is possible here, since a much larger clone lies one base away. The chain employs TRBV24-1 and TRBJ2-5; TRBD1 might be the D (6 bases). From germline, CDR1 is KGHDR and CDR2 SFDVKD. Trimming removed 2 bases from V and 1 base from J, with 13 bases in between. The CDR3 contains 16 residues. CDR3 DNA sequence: TGTGCCACCAGTGATTCACGCCAGGACAGCCAAGAGACCCAGTACTTC. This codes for CATSDSRQDSQETQYF.

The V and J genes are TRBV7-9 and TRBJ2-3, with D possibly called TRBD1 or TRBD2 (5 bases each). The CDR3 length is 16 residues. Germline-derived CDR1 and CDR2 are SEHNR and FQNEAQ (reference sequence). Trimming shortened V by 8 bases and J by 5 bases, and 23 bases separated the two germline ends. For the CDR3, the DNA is TGTGCCAGCTGGTCCGGTGGGACCGAAGTCATAGATACGCAGTATTTT. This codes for CASWSGGTEVIDTQYF.